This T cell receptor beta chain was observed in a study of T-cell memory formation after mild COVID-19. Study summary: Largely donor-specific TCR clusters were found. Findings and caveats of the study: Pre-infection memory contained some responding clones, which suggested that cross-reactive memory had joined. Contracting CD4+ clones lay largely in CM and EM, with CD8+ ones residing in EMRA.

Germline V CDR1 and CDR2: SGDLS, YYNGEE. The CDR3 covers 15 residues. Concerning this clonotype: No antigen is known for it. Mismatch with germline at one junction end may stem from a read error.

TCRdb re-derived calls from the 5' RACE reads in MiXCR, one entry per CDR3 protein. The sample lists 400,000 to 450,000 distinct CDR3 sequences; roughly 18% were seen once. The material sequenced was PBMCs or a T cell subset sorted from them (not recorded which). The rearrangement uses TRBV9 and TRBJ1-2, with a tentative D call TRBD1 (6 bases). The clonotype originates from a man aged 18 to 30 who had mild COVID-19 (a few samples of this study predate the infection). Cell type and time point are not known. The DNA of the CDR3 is TGTGTCAGCAGCGTAGCTGCCAAGGGGGACTATGGCTACACCTTC. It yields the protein CVSSVAAKGDYGYTF.